The 29 T cell receptor beta chains below all came from one sample that was sequenced in a study of cytomegalovirus exposure and HLA in healthy donors. Some clones are missing from TCRdb's copy, which holds only in-frame ones; the method was immunoSEQ multiplex PCR. The table lists over 250,000 clones, 70% to 90% of them singletons, with 1% in the top ten. Specimen: PBMCs. The receptor set was obtained from a woman younger than 35 in good health and CMV-seronegative.

The chain links TRBV28 to TRBJ1-4; 7 nucleotides align to TRBD1. CDR3 length equals 14 residues. Germline assignment: CDR1 MDHEN and CDR2 SYDVKM. V lost 7 bases to trimming and J lost 4 bases; unmatched junction nucleotides: 6. CDR3 sequence (DNA): TGTGCCAGCAACACCGGGACAGTTAATGAAAAACTGTTTTTT. Translated: CASNTGTVNEKLFF.

This chain joins TRBV29-1 and TRBJ1-1; D not certain. V shed 6 bases and J shed 3 bases, with 14 bases lying between them. Germline V CDR1 and CDR2: SQVTM, ANQGSEA. This CDR3 has 13 residues. CDR3 sequence reads: CSVARAADTEAFF. In DNA form, the CDR3 reads TGCAGCGTCGCGCGCGCGGCGGACACTGAAGCTTTCTTT.

V and J are TRBV28 and TRBJ1-5, with a weak D call TRBD1 (5 bases). Trimming cost V 4 bases and J 6 bases, with 19 bases left between them. Germline CDR1 is MDHEN and CDR2 is SYDVKM. The CDR3 is 16 amino acids. The CDR3 loop is CASSSLSTVWSQPQHF. The CDR3 coding sequence is TGTGCCAGCAGTTCACTTTCGACAGTGTGGTCTCAGCCCCAGCATTTT.

The chain has TRBV29-1 and TRBJ2-7; perhaps TRBD2 as D (5 bases). Deletions cut 4 bases from V and 3 bases from J, with 10 bases between. This CDR3 contains 12 residues. The germline V gene has CDR1 SQVTM and CDR2 ANQGSEA. The CDR3 sequence is CSVAEGLYEQYF. The CDR3 DNA reads TGCAGCGTTGCCGAGGGTCTCTACGAGCAGTACTTC.

The J gene is TRBJ2-7, the V gene TRBV5-6; D gene uncertain. The CDR3 has 16 amino acids. Germline V gene sequence: CDR1 SGHDT, CDR2 YYEEEE. V lost 6 bases, J lost 0 bases, and 19 bases lay in between. The CDR3 loop is CASIYSLGANSYEQYF. CDR3 coding DNA: TGTGCCAGCATTTACTCCCTCGGAGCCAACTCCTACGAGCAGTACTTC.

This rearrangement joins TRBV7-2 to TRBJ2-1; TRBD2 matches 8 bases. This CDR3 contains 16 residues. Trimming at V came to 5 bases and at J to 3 bases, leaving 9 bases not matched to a gene. The germline V gene has CDR1 SGHTA and CDR2 FQGNSA. CDR3 bases: TGTGCCAGCAGCGGACAACTAGCGGCCCTCTACAATGAGCAGTTCTTC. Residues: CASSGQLAALYNEQFF.

The rearrangement links TRBV7-9 to TRBJ2-7, with D possibly being TRBD1 (5 bases). The germline V gene has CDR1 SEHNR and CDR2 FQNEAQ (reference sequence). The CDR3 spans 14 residues. V was clipped by 5 bases and J by 2 bases, with 13 bases between them. Here the CDR3 reads CASSLASRAYEQYF. For the CDR3, the DNA is TGTGCCAGCAGCCTGGCAAGCAGGGCCTACGAGCAGTACTTC.

The chain recombines TRBV9 with TRBJ2-7; TRBD1 is a possible D gene (6 bases). In germline, CDR1 is SGDLS, CDR2 YYNGEE. This CDR3 spans 14 amino acids. V shed 4 bases and J shed 0 bases, with 11 bases lying between them. This chain's CDR3 is CASSTGQSSYEQYF. The DNA of the CDR3 is TGTGCCAGCAGCACCGGACAGAGCTCCTACGAGCAGTACTTC.

V gene TRBV6-5 combines with J gene TRBJ1-2, with D possibly matching TRBD1 (6 bases). The CDR3 has 16 amino acids. CDR1 MNHEY and CDR2 SVGAGI come from the germline V gene. Trimming shortened V by 0 bases and J by 7 bases, and 18 bases separated the two germline ends. This chain's CDR3 is CASSYSMVTQGSGYTF. CDR3 nucleotides: TGTGCCAGCAGTTACTCGATGGTGACACAGGGCTCTGGCTACACCTTC.

This chain joins TRBV6-5 and TRBJ2-3, with D perhaps TRBD2 (5 bases). The CDR3 contains 14 residues. V was clipped by 2 bases and J by 3 bases, with 9 bases between them. Germline CDR1 is MNHEY and CDR2 is SVGAGI. The CDR3 DNA follows: TGTGCCAGCAGTTACACCCGGGAAACAGATACGCAGTATTTT. Translated, it gives CASSYTRETDTQYF.

The rearrangement links TRBV5-1 to TRBJ2-7; TRBD1 matches at 10 bases. The V and J ends lost 4 bases and 4 bases, in that order; junction bases with no gene match: 5. The CDR3 spans 14 residues. Germline loops: CDR1 SGHRS, CDR2 YFSETQ. This CDR3 is CASSAGTGVYEQYF. Written as DNA, the CDR3 is TGCGCCAGCAGCGCCGGGACAGGGGTTTACGAGCAGTACTTC.

This rearrangement joins TRBV5-1 to TRBJ2-7; possibly TRBD1 for D (7 bases). The germline V gene has CDR1 SGHRS and CDR2 YFSETQ. The CDR3 length is 16 residues. V lost 0 bases, J lost 2 bases, and 15 bases lay in between. CDR3 protein: CASSLAGGQFPYEQYF. Written as DNA, the CDR3 is TGCGCCAGCAGCTTGGCCGGGGGACAGTTCCCCTACGAGCAGTACTTC.

This clone came up once. V and J are TRBV6-5 and TRBJ1-2; D gene uncertain. The CDR3 covers 13 residues. In germline, CDR1 is MNHEY, CDR2 SVGAGI. Trimming stripped 5 bases from V and 7 bases from J, with 14 bases between. CDR3 sequence (DNA): TGTGCCAGCAGTAAACTAACCCAAAGTGGCTACACCTTC. As protein: CASSKLTQSGYTF.

The chain is built from TRBV25-1 and TRBJ2-7; 11 bases are a match to TRBD2. Unmatched junction bases numbered 16, after V lost 6 bases and J lost 3 bases. The germline gives CDR1 MGHDK, CDR2 SYGVNS. This CDR3 spans 18 amino acids. The CDR3 sequence is CASSKTGFSGRAYYEQYF. As DNA, the CDR3 is TGTGCCAGCAGCAAGACAGGGTTTAGCGGGAGGGCTTACTACGAGCAGTACTTC.

J is TRBJ2-2 and V is TRBV5-1, with 7 bases fitting TRBD1. The germline V gene has CDR1 SGHRS and CDR2 YFSETQ. The CDR3 has 15 amino acids. J gave up 2 bases and V 0 bases, and 1 base lay outside the gene matches. CDR3 region: CASSLEGGNTGELFF. The CDR3 DNA sequence: TGCGCCAGCAGCTTGGAAGGGGGCAACACCGGGGAGCTGTTTTTT.

This rearrangement joins TRBV11-3 to TRBJ2-1; D unclear. V was pared by 5 bases and J by 5 bases, with 13 bases between. The germline gives CDR1 SGHNT, CDR2 YENEEA. The CDR3 runs 14 residues. The CDR3 region has the DNA TGTGCCAGCAGCGACTCTATAACCGACAATGAGCAGTTCTTC. Residues: CASSDSITDNEQFF. Filled out from reference TRBV11-3 and TRBJ2-1, the complete variable domain reads EAGVVQSPRYKIIEKKQPVAFWCNPISGHNTLYWYLQNLGQGPELLIRYENEEAVDDSQLPKDRFSAERLKGVDSTLKIQPAELGDSAVYLCASSDSITDNEQFFGPGTRLTVL.

This clone has more than one count but fewer than ten. The V and J genes are TRBV7-6 and TRBJ2-7; no reliable D call. This CDR3 spans 14 amino acids. The V gene's germline CDR1 is SGHVS and CDR2 FNYEAQ. Trimming left V 1 base short and J 0 bases short, with 7 bases between. As DNA, the CDR3 is TGTGCCAGCAGCTTAGAAGTTAGCTCCTACGAGCAGTACTTC. Translating gives CASSLEVSSYEQYF.

This sequence joins TRBV28 and TRBJ1-3; D gene uncertain. Germline assignment: CDR1 MDHEN and CDR2 SYDVKM. The CDR3 loop spans 11 amino acids. The V end lost 8 bases, the J end lost 4 bases, and 6 bases lay between the germline ends. CDR3 nucleotides: TGTGCCAGCCCCAGAGGAAACACCATATATTTT. It translates to CASPRGNTIYF.

The gene calls are TRBV19 and TRBJ2-7; 7 bases agree with TRBD1. The CDR3 length is 17 residues. After removal of 4 bases from V and 1 base from J, the junction contained 13 bases not matched to a gene. Germline loops: CDR1 LNHDA, CDR2 SQIVND (reference sequence). As DNA, the CDR3 is TGTGCCAGTAGTAGCCCCCTCATAGGGGGCAGGTCCTACGAGCAGTACTTC. This translates into CASSSPLIGGRSYEQYF.

The gene calls are TRBV13 and TRBJ2-5; possible D gene TRBD1, 6 bases. The CDR3 runs 14 residues. Germline CDR1 is PRHDT and CDR2 is FYEKMQ (reference sequence). V lost 3 bases, J lost 2 bases, and 10 bases lay in between. The CDR3 here is CASSLDSKQETQYF. Here the CDR3 DNA reads TGTGCCAGCAGCTTGGACAGTAAACAAGAGACCCAGTACTTC.

This chain links TRBV9 with TRBJ2-7, with D unclear. Trimming removed 0 bases from V and 5 bases from J, with 12 bases in between. The CDR3 contains 14 residues. Germline V lookup: CDR1 SGDLS, CDR2 YYNGEE. Here the CDR3 DNA reads TGTGCCAGCAGCGTAGCTGGAGCTGCGGACGAGCAGTACTTC. It codes for CASSVAGAADEQYF.

This chain uses TRBV9 with TRBJ2-1, with TRBD2 matching over 14 bases. The CDR3 runs 18 residues. Germline V lookup: CDR1 SGDLS, CDR2 YYNGEE. Trimming took 3 bases from V and 1 from J; bases not matched to a gene: 6. CDR3 protein: CASSAGTSGGWSYNEQFF. CDR3 nucleotide sequence: TGTGCCAGCAGCGCAGGGACTAGCGGGGGTTGGTCCTACAATGAGCAGTTCTTC.

The CDR3 bases are TGTGCCAGCAGTGCCGGGAGCGGCTATGAGACCCAGTACTTC. Protein: CASSAGSGYETQYF. The chain joins TRBV28 to TRBJ2-5; tentative D call: TRBD2 (6 bases). The CDR3 loop spans 14 amino acids. In germline, CDR1 is MDHEN, CDR2 SYDVKM. V lost 5 bases to trimming and J lost 5 bases, with 15 bases between them. The full variable domain, in which reference TRBV28 and TRBJ2-5 provide the parts outside the CDR3, is DVKVTQSSRYLVKRTGEKVFLECVQDMDHENMFWYRQDPGLGLRLIYFSYDVKMKEKGDIPEGYSVSREKKERFSLILESASTNQTSMYLCASSAGSGYETQYFGPGTRLLVL.

The V call is TRBV6-5, the J call TRBJ1-4, with TRBD1 matching over 7 bases. J was trimmed by 8 bases and V by 4 bases; bases with no gene match: 10. Looked up from germline, CDR1 is MNHEY and CDR2 is SVGAGI. CDR3 length equals 15 residues. CDR3 DNA sequence: TGTGCCAGCAGTTCCCTCGACAGGGTCGGCGAAAAACTGTTTTTT. This encodes CASSSLDRVGEKLFF.

The chain recombines TRBV4-3 with TRBJ2-7; 7 bases map to TRBD2. The CDR3 spans 16 residues. Looked up from germline, CDR1 is LGHNA and CDR2 is YSLEER. The ends lost 1 base at V and 5 bases at J; junction bases unmatched: 11. CDR3 sequence: CASSQVFSGGPNEQYF. CDR3 nucleotide sequence: TGCGCCAGCAGCCAAGTTTTTTCGGGGGGACCCAACGAGCAGTACTTC.

The chain has TRBV25-1 and TRBJ1-1, with TRBD1 identical over 7 bases. CDR1 is MGHDK and CDR2 is SYGVNS in the germline V gene. The CDR3 length is 13 residues. J lost 3 bases, V lost 6 bases, and 4 bases had no gene match. The DNA of the CDR3 is TGTGCCAGCAGCCCTCAGGGGGACACTGAAGCTTTCTTT. Protein product: CASSPQGDTEAFF.

The rearrangement uses TRBV5-1 and TRBJ2-5; D may be TRBD2 (6 bases). Germline-derived CDR1 and CDR2 are SGHRS and YFSETQ. The CDR3 covers 15 residues. Trimming removed 1 base at V and 2 bases at J, with 12 bases between. This chain's CDR3 is CASSLWRGEQETQYF. CDR3 sequence (DNA): TGCGCCAGCAGCTTGTGGAGGGGCGAGCAAGAGACCCAGTACTTC.

The chain employs TRBV30 and TRBJ1-3; the match to TRBD1 covers 8 bases. CDR1 and CDR2 (germline): GTSNPN, SVGIG (reference sequence). The CDR3 extends over 16 amino acids. V lost 0 bases and J lost 2; bases outside the gene matches: 6. CDR3 sequence: CAWSVLVTGAGNTIYF. The CDR3 DNA reads as TGTGCCTGGAGTGTACTTGTGACAGGGGCTGGAAACACCATATATTTT.

J is TRBJ1-2 and V is TRBV28, with 7 bases matching TRBD1. CDR3 length: 13 amino acids. Per germline, CDR1 MDHEN and CDR2 SYDVKM. V lost 6 bases, J lost 7 bases, and 8 bases stayed unmatched. For the CDR3, the DNA is TGTGCCAGCAGACCGGGACAGATGGTTGGCTACACCTTC. This encodes CASRPGQMVGYTF.